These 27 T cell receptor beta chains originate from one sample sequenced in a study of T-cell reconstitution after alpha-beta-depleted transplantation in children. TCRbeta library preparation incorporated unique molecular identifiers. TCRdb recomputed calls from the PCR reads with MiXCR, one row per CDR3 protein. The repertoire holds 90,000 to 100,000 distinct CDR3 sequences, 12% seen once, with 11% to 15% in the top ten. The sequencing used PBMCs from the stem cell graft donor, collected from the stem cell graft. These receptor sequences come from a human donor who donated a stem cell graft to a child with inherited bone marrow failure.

The CDR3 coding sequence is TGCGCCAGCAGCCCCCTCGTGGGAAATTCAGATACGCAGTATTTT. It specifies CASSPLVGNSDTQYF. The chain combines TRBV4-3 with TRBJ2-3; D unclear. V was clipped by 4 bases and J by 4 bases, with 15 bases between them. The germline V gene encodes CDR1 LGHNA and CDR2 YSLEER. The CDR3 contains 15 residues.

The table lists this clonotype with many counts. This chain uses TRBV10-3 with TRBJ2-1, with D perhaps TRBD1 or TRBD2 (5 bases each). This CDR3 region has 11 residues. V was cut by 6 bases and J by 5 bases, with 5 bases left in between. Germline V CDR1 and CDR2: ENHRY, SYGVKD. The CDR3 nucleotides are TGTGCCATCAGGGGGGACAATGAGCAGTTCTTC. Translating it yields CAIRGDNEQFF.

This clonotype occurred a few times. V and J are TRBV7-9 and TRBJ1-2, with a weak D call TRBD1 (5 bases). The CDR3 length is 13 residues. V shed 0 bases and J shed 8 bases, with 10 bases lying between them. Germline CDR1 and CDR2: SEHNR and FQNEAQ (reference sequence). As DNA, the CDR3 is TGTGCCAGCAGCTTAGCGGGAGGGGCCGGCTACACCTTC. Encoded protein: CASSLAGGAGYTF. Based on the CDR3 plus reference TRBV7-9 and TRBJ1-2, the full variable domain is DTGVSQNPRHKITKRGQNVTFRCDPISEHNRLYWYRQTLGQGPEFLTYFQNEAQLEKSRLLSDRFSAERPKGSFSTLEIQRTEQGDSAMYLCASSLAGGAGYTFGSGTRLTVV.

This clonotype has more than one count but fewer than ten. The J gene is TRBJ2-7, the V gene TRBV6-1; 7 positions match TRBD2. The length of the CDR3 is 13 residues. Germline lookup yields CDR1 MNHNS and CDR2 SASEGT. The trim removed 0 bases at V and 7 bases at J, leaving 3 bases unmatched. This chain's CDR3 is CASSEAWGGEQYF. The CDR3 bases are TGTGCCAGCAGTGAAGCTTGGGGGGGGGAGCAGTACTTC.

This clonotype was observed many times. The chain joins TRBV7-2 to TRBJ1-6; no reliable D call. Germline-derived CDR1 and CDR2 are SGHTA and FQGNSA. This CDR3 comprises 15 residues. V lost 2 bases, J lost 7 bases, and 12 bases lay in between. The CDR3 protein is CASSLTGGYNSPLHF. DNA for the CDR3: TGTGCCAGCAGCTTAACGGGAGGGTACAATTCACCCCTCCACTTT.

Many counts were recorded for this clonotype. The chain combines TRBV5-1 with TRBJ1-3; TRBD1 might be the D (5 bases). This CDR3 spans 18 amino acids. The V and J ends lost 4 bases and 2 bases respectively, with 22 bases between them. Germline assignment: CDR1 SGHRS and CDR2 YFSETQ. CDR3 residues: CASSPSPSSYRPGNTIYF. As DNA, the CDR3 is TGCGCCAGCAGCCCCTCACCGTCTTCCTACAGGCCTGGAAACACCATATATTTT.

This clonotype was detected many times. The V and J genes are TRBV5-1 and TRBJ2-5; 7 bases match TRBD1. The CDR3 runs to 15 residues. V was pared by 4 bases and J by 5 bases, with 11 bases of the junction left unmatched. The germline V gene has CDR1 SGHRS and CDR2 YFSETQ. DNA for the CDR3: TGCGCCAGCAGCCTGAGGGGGCACTCTCAGGAGACCCAGTACTTC. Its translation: CASSLRGHSQETQYF.

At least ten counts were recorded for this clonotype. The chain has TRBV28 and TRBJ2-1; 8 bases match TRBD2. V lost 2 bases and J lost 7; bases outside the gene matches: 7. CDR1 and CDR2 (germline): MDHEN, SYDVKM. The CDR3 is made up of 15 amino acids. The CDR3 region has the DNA TGTGCCAGCAGTTTAGGGGGGGGACTAGTGAATGAGCAGTTCTTC. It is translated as CASSLGGGLVNEQFF.

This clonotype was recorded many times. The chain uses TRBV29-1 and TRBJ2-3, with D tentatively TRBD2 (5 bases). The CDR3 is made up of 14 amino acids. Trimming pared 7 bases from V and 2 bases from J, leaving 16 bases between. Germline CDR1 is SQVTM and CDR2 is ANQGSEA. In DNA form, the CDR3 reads TGCAGCGGAAGGACTCCGCAAATCACAGATACGCAGTATTTT. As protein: CSGRTPQITDTQYF.

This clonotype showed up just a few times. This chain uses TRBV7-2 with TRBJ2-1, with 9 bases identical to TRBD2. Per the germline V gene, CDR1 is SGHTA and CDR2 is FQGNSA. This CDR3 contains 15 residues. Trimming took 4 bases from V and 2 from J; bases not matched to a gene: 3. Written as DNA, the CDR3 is TGTGCCAGCAGCTCTACTAGCGGGCCCTACAATGAGCAGTTCTTC. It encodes CASSSTSGPYNEQFF. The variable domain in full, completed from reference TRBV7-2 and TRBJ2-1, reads GAGVSQSPSNKVTEKGKDVELRCDPISGHTALYWYRQSLGQGLEFLIYFQGNSAPDKSGLPSDRFSAERTGGSVSTLTIQRTQQEDSAVYLCASSSTSGPYNEQFFGPGTRLTVL.

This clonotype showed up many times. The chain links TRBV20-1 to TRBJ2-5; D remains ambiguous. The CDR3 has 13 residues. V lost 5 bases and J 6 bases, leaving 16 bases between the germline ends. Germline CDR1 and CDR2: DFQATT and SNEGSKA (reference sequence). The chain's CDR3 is CSAWSLVAKTQYF. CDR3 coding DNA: TGCAGTGCTTGGAGTCTAGTAGCAAAGACCCAGTACTTC.

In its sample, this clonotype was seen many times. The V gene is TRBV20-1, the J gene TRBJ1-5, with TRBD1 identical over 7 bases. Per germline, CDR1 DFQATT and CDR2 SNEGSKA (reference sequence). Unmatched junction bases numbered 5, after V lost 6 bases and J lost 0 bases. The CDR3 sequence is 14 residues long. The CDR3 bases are TGCAGTGCCCCGACAGGGACTAGCAATCAGCCCCAGCATTTT. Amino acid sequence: CSAPTGTSNQPQHF.

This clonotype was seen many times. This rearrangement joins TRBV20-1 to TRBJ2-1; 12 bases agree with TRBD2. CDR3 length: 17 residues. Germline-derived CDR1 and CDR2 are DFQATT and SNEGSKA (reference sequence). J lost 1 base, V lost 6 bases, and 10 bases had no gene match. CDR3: CSAPGLAGIISYNEQFF. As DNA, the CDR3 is TGCAGTGCCCCGGGACTAGCGGGTATTATTTCCTACAATGAGCAGTTCTTC.

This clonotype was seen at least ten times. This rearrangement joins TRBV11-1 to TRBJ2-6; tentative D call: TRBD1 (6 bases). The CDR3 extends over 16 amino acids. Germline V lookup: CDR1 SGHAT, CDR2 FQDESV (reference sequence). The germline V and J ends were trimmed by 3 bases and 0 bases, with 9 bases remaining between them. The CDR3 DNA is TGTGCCAGCAGCTTGGGACATAACTCTGGGGCCAACGTCCTGACTTTC. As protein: CASSLGHNSGANVLTF.

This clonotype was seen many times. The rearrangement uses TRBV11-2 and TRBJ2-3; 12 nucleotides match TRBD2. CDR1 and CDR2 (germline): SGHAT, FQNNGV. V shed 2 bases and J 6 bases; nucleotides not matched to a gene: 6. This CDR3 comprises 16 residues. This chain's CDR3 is CASSLLTSGGWDTQYF. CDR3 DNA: TGTGCCAGCAGCTTACTGACTAGCGGGGGATGGGATACGCAGTATTTT.

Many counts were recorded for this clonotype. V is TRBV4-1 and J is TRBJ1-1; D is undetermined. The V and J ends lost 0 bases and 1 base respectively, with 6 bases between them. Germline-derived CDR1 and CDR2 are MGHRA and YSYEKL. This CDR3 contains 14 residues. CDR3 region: CASSQDWGNTEAFF. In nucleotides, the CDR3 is TGCGCCAGCAGCCAAGATTGGGGGAACACTGAAGCTTTCTTT.

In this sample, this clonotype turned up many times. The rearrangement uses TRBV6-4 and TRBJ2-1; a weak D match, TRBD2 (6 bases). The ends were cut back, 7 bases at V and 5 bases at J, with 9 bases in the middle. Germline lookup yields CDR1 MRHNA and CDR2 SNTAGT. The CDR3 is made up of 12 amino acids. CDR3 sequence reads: CASKTGDNEQFF. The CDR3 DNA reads TGTGCCAGCAAAACGGGGGACAATGAGCAGTTCTTC.

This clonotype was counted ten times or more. The CDR3 sequence: CASSSPPYTEAFF. CDR3 DNA sequence: TGCGCCAGCAGCTCCCCCCCATACACTGAAGCTTTCTTT. This chain links TRBV5-1 with TRBJ1-1; D gene ambiguous. Germline V lookup: CDR1 SGHRS, CDR2 YFSETQ. The CDR3 contains 13 residues. The V and J ends lost 3 bases and 3 bases respectively, with 9 bases between them.

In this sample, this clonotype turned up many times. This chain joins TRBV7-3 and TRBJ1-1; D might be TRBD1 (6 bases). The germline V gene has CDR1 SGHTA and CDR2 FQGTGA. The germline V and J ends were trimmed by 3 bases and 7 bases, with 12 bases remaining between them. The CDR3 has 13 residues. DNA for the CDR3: TGTGCCAGCAGCTTTATTGAAGGGGGTGAAGCTTTCTTT. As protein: CASSFIEGGEAFF. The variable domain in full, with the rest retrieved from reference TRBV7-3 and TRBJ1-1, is GAGVSQTPSNKVTEKGKYVELRCDPISGHTALYWYRQSLGQGPEFLIYFQGTGAADDSGLPNDRFFAVRPEGSVSTLKIQRTERGDSAVYLCASSFIEGGEAFFGQGTRLTVV.

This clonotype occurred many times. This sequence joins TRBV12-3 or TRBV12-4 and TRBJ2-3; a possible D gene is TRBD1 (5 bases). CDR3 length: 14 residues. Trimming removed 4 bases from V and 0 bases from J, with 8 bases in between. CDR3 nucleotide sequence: TGTGCCAGCAGTTCGTCAGGGAGCACAGATACGCAGTATTTT. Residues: CASSSSGSTDTQYF.

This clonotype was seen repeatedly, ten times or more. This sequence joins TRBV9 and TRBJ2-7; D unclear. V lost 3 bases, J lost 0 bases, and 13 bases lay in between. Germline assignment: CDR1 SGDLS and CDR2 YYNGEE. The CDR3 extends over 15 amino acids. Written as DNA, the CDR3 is TGTGCCAGCAGCGGGAGCCCGTTACCCTCCTACGAGCAGTACTTC. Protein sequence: CASSGSPLPSYEQYF.

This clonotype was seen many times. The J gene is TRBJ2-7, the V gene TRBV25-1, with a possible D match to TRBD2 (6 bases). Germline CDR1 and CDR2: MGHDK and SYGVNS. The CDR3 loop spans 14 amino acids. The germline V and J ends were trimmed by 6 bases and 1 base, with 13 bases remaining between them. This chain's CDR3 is CASRLSGGSYEQYF. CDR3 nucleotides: TGTGCCAGCAGGCTCAGTGGAGGGTCCTACGAGCAGTACTTC.

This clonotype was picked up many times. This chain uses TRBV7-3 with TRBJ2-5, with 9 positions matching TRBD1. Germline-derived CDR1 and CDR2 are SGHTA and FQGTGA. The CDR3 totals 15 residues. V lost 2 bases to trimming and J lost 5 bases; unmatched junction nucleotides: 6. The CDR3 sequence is CASSLLGQGGETQYF. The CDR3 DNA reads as TGTGCCAGCAGCTTATTGGGACAGGGTGGGGAGACCCAGTACTTC.

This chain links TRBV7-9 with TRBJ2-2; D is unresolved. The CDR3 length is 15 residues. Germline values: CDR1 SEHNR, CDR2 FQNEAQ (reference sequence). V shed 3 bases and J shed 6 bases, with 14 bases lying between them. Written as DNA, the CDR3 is TGTGCCAGCAGCTTCTGGGCTGGGGATTCCGGGGAGCTGTTTTTT. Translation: CASSFWAGDSGELFF.

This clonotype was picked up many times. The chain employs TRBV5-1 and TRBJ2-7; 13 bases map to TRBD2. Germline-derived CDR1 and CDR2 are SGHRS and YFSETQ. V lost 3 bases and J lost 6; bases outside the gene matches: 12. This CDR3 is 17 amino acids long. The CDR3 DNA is TGCGCCAGCAGCTGGGGAGGACTAGCGGGAGAGTATGTCGAGCAGTACTTC. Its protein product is CASSWGGLAGEYVEQYF.

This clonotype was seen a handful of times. This CDR3 is CSAERGGEETQYF. CDR3 nucleotide sequence: TGCAGCGCCGAACGCGGGGGAGAGGAGACCCAGTACTTC. The V call is TRBV29-1, the J call TRBJ2-5; 7 positions agree with TRBD2. From germline, CDR1 is SQVTM and CDR2 ANQGSEA. CDR3 length: 13 residues. With V trimmed by 7 bases and J by 5 bases, 10 bases remained unmatched.

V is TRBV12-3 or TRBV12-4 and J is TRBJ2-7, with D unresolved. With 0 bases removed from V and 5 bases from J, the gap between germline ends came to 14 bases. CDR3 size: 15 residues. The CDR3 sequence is CASSLAGRFRDEQYF. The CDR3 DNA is TGTGCCAGCAGTTTAGCAGGCAGGTTTAGGGACGAGCAGTACTTC.